This TCR beta chain was captured by sequencing in a study of prognosis after radiotherapy for stage I lung cancer (dated by TCRdb to about 2021). With regard to the full study: Between early 2018 and 2019, approximately 20 stage I NSCLC patients were enrolled in Nanjing, China. Using image-guided IMRT or VMAT, SBRT was delivered in 3 to 5 fractions at a biologically effective dose of at least 100 Gy. Tumor histology was squamous cell carcinoma in seven patients and adenocarcinoma in approximately 11. Oligometastatic NSCLC after surgical resection of the primary tumor was present in roughly five patients, while newly diagnosed primary stage I lung tumors were present in over 13. The study sequenced approximately 40 blood samples from approximately 20 patients, one before and one after SBRT per patient. The cohort was made up of 10 to 15 men and roughly six women, with a median age of around 74 years and an age range of about 53 to 85 years. This study profiled peripheral blood TCR beta repertoires from stage I NSCLC patients before and after stereotactic body radiotherapy and linked the repertoires to distant failure. Every patient was regarded as medically inoperable, because of comorbidities in over ten cases and refusal of surgery in six to eight cases. SBRT was not combined with any concurrent therapy in any patient. After SBRT, distant metastases developed in about 20% of the 19 patients at a median of 7 months, while the remaining 15 patients had no significant progression.

All patients had node-negative disease on CT and PET/CT, and none had a history of other malignancies or had previously received chemotherapy or radiotherapy. At each of two time points, approximately 6.6 milliliters of peripheral venous blood were collected in EDTA tubes. PBMCs were isolated by Ficoll-Paque Plus density-gradient centrifugation. Right after collection, samples were kept at -80 degrees C until analysis. Two rounds of multiplex PCR on genomic DNA were used to amplify the TCR beta CDR3 region. In the first round of PCR, primers specific to each TRBV and TRBJ gene were used, and the primer sequences are filed in Chinese patent CN105087789A. The second PCR round used universal primers. The Roche High Pure PCR Template Preparation Kit was used to extract genomic DNA from frozen PBMCs. The libraries underwent paired-end sequencing with 151 bp reads on an Illumina HiSeq 3000. The authors' pipeline ran thus. Raw reads lacking the multiplex PCR primer sequences were removed with CutAdapt. High-quality paired reads were merged into contigs with PEAR. By aligning each contig to reference sequences, MiXCR assigned the TRB V, D and J gene segments to that contig. To remove sequencing errors, CDR3 sequences were clustered according to base quality and sequence similarity. Shannon entropy, normalized by the natural log of the productive TCR sequence number, served as the measure of diversity. Clonality was computed as one minus the ratio of Shannon entropy to the natural log of the number of unique clonotypes. The Youden index of ROC curves was used to select progression-free survival cut-offs for repertoire metrics, and analyses were performed in R 3.5.3. TCRdb itself trimmed the public reads at Q25 with fastp, ran MiXCR and retained productive beta chains. Duplicate CDR3 protein sequences are folded into a single record with the most common DNA and genes. These V and J calls originate from TCRdb's pipeline instead of the authors' own analysis. The sample table shows some 15,000 distinct CDR3 sequences, and 29% are seen once. The top ten clonotypes cover approximately 30% of the sample.

General findings and caveats noted by the study authors: Whether the expanded TCR clones were tumor-specific was not determined. Differences by metastasis status were reportedly seen in TRBV and TRBJ usage frequencies, involving two V genes at baseline and, after SBRT, 9 or 10 V genes and two J genes. Limitations of the study included a small cohort and short follow-up, and the study findings need independent validation. Unique TCR clone counts fell after SBRT (median about 9,800 before versus fewer than 7,500 after; Wilcoxon paired P=0.011). No adjustment for multiple comparisons was applied to any of the reported P values. Post-SBRT Shannon entropy and its change from baseline were lower in patients who developed distant metastases; baseline Shannon entropy was not associated with metastases.

This clonotype showed up many times. No cognate antigen has been identified for it. Per-base qualities were not stored, and no clone one base away is much larger. The TCR was taken from a donor over 45 with non-small cell lung cancer. The specimen was PBMCs, collected before or after stereotactic body radiation therapy (not recorded which).

In nucleotide form, the sequence is TGTGCCAGCAGCCGCTTTAGTTTATTGCCTACTCGAGAGACCCAGTACTTC. This translates into CASSRFSLLPTRETQYF. Recombination connected TRBV2 to TRBJ2-5, with no D gene named confidently. The CDR3 runs 17 residues from the cysteine to the phenylalanine. Of all the DNA, just the CDR3 is kept, 51 bases in frame from base 1. CDR1 and CDR2 are drawn from the germline V gene: SNHLY, FYNNEI. V gives up 6 bases and J gives up 4 bases, and the segment between their germline ends measures 24 bases.